Listed below are T cell receptor beta chains from one sample, sequenced in a study of CD8+ T cells in alopecia areata. Profiled with immunoSEQ multiplex PCR; TCRdb holds only in-frame clones, not every one. The top ten hold roughly 19% of the sample, which has more than 150,000 clones, around half seen once. The source material was CD8+ T cells sorted from blood, sampled at week 0. The origin of the receptors is a human donor with alopecia areata. Both conserved end residues are part of each CDR3. D genes are given only for firm matches. Clone sizes are given selectively: once, few, many, or a class where the clone is expanded.

abundance | j_gene | d_gene | v_gene | CDR3aa | CDR3nt
few | TRBJ1-5 | NA | TRBV15 | CATSRGRTDQPQHF | TGTGCCACCAGCAGAGGAAGGACAGATCAGCCCCAGCATTTT
few | TRBJ2-5 | TRBD1 | TRBV28 | CASSLGQGVQETQYF | TGTGCCAGCAGTTTGGGACAGGGGGTCCAAGAGACCCAGTACTTC
few | TRBJ2-7 | NA | TRBV11-2 | CASSSDAYEQYF | TGTGCCAGCAGTTCCGATGCCTACGAGCAGTACTTC
NA | TRBJ2-3 | TRBD2 | TRBV5-6 | CASRMELAGGPDTDTQYF | TGTGCCAGCAGGATGGAGCTAGCGGGGGGGCCGGACACAGATACGCAGTATTTT
NA | TRBJ2-1 | NA | TRBV4-3 | CASNQDLSSYNEQFF | TGCGCCAGCAACCAAGACTTGAGCTCCTACAATGAGCAGTTCTTC
many | TRBJ1-6 | TRBD1 | TRBV28 | CASSPPLTGESPLHF | TGTGCCAGCAGTCCCCCGTTGACAGGGGAGTCACCCCTCCACTTT
few | TRBJ2-7 | TRBD1 | TRBV29-1 | CSVVPSLSHSGGLYYEQYF | TGCAGCGTGGTCCCCAGTCTTAGTCATTCAGGGGGTCTTTACTACGAGCAGTACTTC
NA | TRBJ2-1 | NA | TRBV4-3 | CASSPDRNEQFF | TGCGCCAGCAGCCCCGACCGGAATGAGCAGTTCTTC
few | TRBJ2-3 | NA | TRBV5-1 | CASTRGRGYSEADTQYF | TGCGCCAGCACCCGTGGAAGGGGGTACAGCGAGGCAGATACGCAGTATTTT
NA | TRBJ2-5 | NA | TRBV5-6 | CASSDAKQGYLQETQYF | TGTGCCAGCAGCGACGCCAAACAGGGTTACCTCCAAGAGACCCAGTACTTC
NA | TRBJ1-1 | NA | TRBV29-1 | CSVGPLVPFGAFF | TGCAGCGTTGGCCCCTTGGTTCCCTTCGGGGCTTTCTTT
NA | TRBJ2-7 | NA | TRBV9 | CASSPRSSSYEQYF | TGTGCCAGCAGCCCCCGGTCGAGCTCCTACGAGCAGTACTTC
few | TRBJ1-1 | NA | TRBV19 | CASSLGAEAFF | TGTGCCAGTAGTTTAGGGGCTGAAGCTTTCTTT
NA | TRBJ2-7 | NA | TRBV30 | CAWSVTSAHEQYF | TGTGCCTGGAGTGTAACGAGCGCGCACGAGCAGTACTTC
NA | TRBJ2-1 | TRBD2 | TRBV19 | CASSIGRTSGYNEQFF | TGTGCCAGTAGTATAGGAAGGACTAGCGGATACAATGAGCAGTTCTTC
few | TRBJ2-7 | NA | TRBV20-1 | CSASASPEQYF | TGCAGTGCTAGCGCCTCTCCCGAGCAGTACTTC
NA | TRBJ1-1 | NA | TRBV4-1 | CASSQEGGSTEAFF | TGCGCCAGCAGCCAAGAGGGAGGGAGCACTGAAGCTTTCTTT
few | TRBJ2-7 | NA | TRBV11-2 | CASSFAGPYEQYF | TGTGCCAGCAGCTTTGCGGGCCCCTACGAGCAGTACTTC
NA | TRBJ2-3 | NA | TRBV7-2 | CASSLAGISDTQYF | TGTGCCAGCAGCTTAGCAGGCATCTCGGATACGCAGTATTTT
once | TRBJ1-6 | NA | TRBV6-1 | CASSEVDRNNSPLHF | TGTGCCAGCAGTGAAGTTGACAGAAATAATTCACCCCTCCACTTT
NA | TRBJ2-1 | NA | TRBV2 | CASSEVIFHRENNEQFF | TGTGCCAGCAGTGAAGTCATCTTCCACAGGGAAAACAATGAGCAGTTCTTC
NA | TRBJ2-7 | NA | TRBV4-3 | CASSQAQGGYEQYF | TGCGCCAGCAGCCAAGCGCAGGGGGGCTACGAGCAGTACTTC
few | TRBJ2-3 | NA | TRBV9 | CASSDGTSEGIDTQYF | TGTGCCAGCAGCGACGGGACCTCGGAGGGAATAGATACGCAGTATTTT
NA | TRBJ2-5 | NA | TRBV7-8 | CASSPGRGGETQYF | TGTGCCAGCAGCCCAGGCAGGGGCGGGGAGACCCAGTACTTC
NA | TRBJ2-7 | NA | TRBV27 | CASSRDGANEQYF | TGTGCCAGCTCACGCGACGGGGCCAACGAGCAGTACTTC
NA | TRBJ1-1 | NA | TRBV9 | CASSGGVSTEAFF | TGTGCCAGCAGCGGAGGGGTGAGCACTGAAGCTTTCTTT
NA | TRBJ1-5 | NA | TRBV7-9 | CASSYGQTSNQPQHF | TGTGCCAGCAGCTATGGACAGACTAGCAATCAGCCCCAGCATTTT
NA | TRBJ1-5 | NA | TRBV19 | CASSIEGVQPQHF | TGTGCCAGTAGTATTGAGGGGGTCCAGCCCCAGCATTTT
NA | TRBJ2-2 | NA | TRBV9 | CASSVEQVLTGELFF | TGTGCCAGCAGCGTAGAACAGGTCCTCACCGGGGAGCTGTTTTTT
few | TRBJ1-2 | TRBD1 | TRBV7-9 | CASIQTGSYGYTF | TGTGCCAGCATCCAGACAGGGTCCTATGGCTACACCTTC
NA | TRBJ1-1 | NA | TRBV5-1 | CASSLRGEAFF | TGCGCCAGCAGCTTGAGGGGAGAAGCTTTCTTT
NA | TRBJ2-1 | TRBD2 | TRBV27 | CASSPRLAGGLDEQFF | TGTGCCAGCAGTCCGAGATTGGCGGGGGGGCTCGATGAGCAGTTCTTC
NA | TRBJ2-3 | TRBD2 | TRBV5-4 | CASSLGSGGTDTQYF | TGTGCCAGCAGCTTGGGAAGCGGGGGCACAGATACGCAGTATTTT
NA | TRBJ2-4 | TRBD1 | TRBV7-2 | CASSPGQGLNIQYF | TGTGCCAGCAGCCCCGGACAGGGCTTAAACATTCAGTACTTC